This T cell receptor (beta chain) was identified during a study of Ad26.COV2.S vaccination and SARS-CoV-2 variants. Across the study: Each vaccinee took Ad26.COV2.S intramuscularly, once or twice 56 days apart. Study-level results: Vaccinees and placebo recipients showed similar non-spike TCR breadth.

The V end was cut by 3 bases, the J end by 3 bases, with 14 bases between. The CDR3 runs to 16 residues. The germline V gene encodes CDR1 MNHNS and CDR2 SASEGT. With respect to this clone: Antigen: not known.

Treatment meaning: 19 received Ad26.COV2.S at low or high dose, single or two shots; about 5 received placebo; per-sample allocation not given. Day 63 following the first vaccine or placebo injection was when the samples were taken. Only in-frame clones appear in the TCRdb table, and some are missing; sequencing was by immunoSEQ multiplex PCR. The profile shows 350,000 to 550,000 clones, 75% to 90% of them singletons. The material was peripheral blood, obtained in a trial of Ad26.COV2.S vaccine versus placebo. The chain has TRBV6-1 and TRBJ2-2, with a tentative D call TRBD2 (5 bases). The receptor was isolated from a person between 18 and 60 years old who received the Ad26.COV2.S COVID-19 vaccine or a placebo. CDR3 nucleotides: TGTGCCAGCAGTGAGTTCTTGGGCGGGTACACCGGGGAGCTGTTTTTT. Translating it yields CASSEFLGGYTGELFF.